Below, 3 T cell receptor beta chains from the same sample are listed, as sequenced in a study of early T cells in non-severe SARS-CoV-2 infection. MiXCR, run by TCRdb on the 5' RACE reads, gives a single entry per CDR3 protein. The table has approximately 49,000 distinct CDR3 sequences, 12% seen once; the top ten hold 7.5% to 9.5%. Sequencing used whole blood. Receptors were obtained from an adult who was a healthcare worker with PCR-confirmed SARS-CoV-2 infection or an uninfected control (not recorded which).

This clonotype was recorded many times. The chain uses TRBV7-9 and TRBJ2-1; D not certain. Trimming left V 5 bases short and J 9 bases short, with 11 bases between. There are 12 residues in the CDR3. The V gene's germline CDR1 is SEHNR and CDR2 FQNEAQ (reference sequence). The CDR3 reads CASSPRVSEQFF. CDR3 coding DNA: TGTGCCAGCAGCCCGCGAGTCAGTGAGCAGTTCTTC.

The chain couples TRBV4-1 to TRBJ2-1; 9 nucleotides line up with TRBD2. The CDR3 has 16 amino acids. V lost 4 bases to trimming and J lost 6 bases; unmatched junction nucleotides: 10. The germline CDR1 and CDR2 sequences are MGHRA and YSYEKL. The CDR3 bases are TGCGCCAGCAGCCTACCGGGTATAGCGGGGGTCAATGAGCAGTTCTTC. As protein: CASSLPGIAGVNEQFF.

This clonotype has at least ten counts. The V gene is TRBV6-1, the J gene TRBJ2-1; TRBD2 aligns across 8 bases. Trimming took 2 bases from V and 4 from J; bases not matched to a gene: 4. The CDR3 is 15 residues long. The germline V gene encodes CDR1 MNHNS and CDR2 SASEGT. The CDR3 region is CASSEYSGEYNEQFF. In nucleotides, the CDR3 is TGTGCCAGCAGTGAATATAGCGGGGAATACAATGAGCAGTTCTTC.